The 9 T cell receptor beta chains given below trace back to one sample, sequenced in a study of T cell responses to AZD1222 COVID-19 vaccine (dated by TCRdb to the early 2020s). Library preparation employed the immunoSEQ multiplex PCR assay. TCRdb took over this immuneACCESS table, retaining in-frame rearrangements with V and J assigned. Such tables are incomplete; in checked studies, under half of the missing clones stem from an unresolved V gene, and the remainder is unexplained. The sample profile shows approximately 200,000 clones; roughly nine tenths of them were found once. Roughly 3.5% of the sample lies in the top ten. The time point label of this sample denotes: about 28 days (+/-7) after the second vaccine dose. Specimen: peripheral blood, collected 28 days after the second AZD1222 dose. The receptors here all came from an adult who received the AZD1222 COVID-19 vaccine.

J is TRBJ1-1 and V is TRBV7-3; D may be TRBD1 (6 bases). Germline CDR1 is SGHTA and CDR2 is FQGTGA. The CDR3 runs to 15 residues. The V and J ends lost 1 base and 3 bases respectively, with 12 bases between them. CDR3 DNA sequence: TGTGCCAGCAGCTTAAGCGGCAGGGGAGACACTGAAGCTTTCTTT. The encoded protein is CASSLSGRGDTEAFF.

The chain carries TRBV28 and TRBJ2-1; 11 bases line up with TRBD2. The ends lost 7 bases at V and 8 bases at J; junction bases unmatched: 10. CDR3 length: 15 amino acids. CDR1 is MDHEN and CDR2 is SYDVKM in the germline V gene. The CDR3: CASIQGTSGLDEQFF. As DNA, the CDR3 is TGTGCCAGCATCCAGGGGACTAGCGGCCTCGATGAGCAGTTCTTC.

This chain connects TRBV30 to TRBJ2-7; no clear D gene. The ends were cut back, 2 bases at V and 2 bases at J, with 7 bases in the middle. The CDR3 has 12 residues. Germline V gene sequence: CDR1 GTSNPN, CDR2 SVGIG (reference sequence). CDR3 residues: CAWSPEPYEQYF. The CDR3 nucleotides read TGTGCCTGGAGTCCTGAACCCTACGAGCAGTACTTC.

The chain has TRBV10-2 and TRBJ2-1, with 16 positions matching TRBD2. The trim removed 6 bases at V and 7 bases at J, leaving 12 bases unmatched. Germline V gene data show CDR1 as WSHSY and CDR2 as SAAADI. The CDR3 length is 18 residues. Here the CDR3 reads CASSSRGLAGGPGNEQFF. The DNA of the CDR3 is TGCGCCAGCAGCTCTCGGGGACTAGCGGGAGGGCCCGGAAATGAGCAGTTCTTC.

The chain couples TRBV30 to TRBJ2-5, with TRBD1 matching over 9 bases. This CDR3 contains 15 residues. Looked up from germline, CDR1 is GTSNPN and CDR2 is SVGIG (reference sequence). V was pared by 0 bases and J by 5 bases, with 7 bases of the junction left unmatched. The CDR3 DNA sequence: TGTGCCTGGAGTGTACCGACAGGGGGTTCGGAGACCCAGTACTTC. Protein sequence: CAWSVPTGGSETQYF. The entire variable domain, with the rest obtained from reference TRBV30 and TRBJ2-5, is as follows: SQTIHQWPATLVQPVGSPLSLECTVEGTSNPNLYWYRQAAGRGLQLLFYSVGIGQISSEVPQNLSASRPQDRQFILSSKKLLLSDSGFYLCAWSVPTGGSETQYFGPGTRLLVL.

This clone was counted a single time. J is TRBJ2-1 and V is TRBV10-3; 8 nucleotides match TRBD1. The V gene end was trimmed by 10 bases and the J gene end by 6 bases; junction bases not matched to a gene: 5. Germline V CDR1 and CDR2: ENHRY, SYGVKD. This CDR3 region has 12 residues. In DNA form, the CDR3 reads TGTGCCACCCGACAGGGGAGCAATGAGCAGTTCTTC. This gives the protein CATRQGSNEQFF.

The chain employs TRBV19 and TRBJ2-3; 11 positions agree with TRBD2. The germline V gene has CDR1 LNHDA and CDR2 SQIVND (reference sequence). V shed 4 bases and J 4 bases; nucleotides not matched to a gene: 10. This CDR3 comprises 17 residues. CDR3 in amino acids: CASSTGTSGSWADTQYF. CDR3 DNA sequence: TGTGCCAGTAGTACAGGCACTAGCGGGAGTTGGGCAGATACGCAGTATTTT.

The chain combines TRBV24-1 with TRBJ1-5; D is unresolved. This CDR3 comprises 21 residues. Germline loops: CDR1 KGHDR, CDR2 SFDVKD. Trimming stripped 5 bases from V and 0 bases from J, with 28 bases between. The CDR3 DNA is TGTGCCACCAGTGGAATAGTGGCAGCCACTACCTCACTTTATAGCAATCAGCCCCAGCATTTT. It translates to CATSGIVAATTSLYSNQPQHF.

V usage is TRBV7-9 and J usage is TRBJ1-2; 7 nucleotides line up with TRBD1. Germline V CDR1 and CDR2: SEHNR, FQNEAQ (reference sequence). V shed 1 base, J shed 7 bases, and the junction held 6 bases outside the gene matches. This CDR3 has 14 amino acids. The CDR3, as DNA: TGTGCCAGCAGCTTAGAGAGGGGGCAGAGTGGCTACACCTTC. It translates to CASSLERGQSGYTF.